The 14 T cell receptor beta chains presented below share a single source sample, sequenced in a study of T cells in Graves' hyperthyroidism and ophthalmopathy. RNA transcripts were the template for amplifying TCR beta CDR3 regions. The HTBI set primed first-round TCR CDR3 RT-PCR. TCRdb re-analysed the multiplex PCR reads in MiXCR, keeping a single row per CDR3 protein. The sample carries approximately 200,000 distinct CDR3 sequences, roughly 18% recorded once. The sample comprised blood. The receptor source for this set is a man in his forties or fifties with Graves' hyperthyroidism.

This clonotype was counted at least ten times. This CDR3 is CASSLRVDYEQYF. CDR3 coding DNA: TGTGCCAGCAGCTTACGGGTAGACTACGAGCAGTACTTC. The genes are TRBV7-9 and TRBJ2-7, with unresolved D. V gave up 2 bases and J gave up 3 bases, with 8 bases separating them. The CDR3 runs to 13 residues. In germline, CDR1 is SEHNR, CDR2 FQNEAQ (reference sequence).

This clonotype was observed at least ten times. The rearrangement uses TRBV20-1 and TRBJ2-3; tentatively, D is TRBD1 (5 bases). Deletions cut 6 bases from V and 0 bases from J, with 10 bases between. The CDR3 runs 13 residues. Germline CDR1 DFQATT, CDR2 SNEGSKA (reference sequence). The CDR3 DNA reads as TGCAGTGCGTTGACAGCTAGCACAGATACGCAGTATTTT. Translated: CSALTASTDTQYF.

This clonotype was counted only a few times. The rearrangement uses TRBV19 and TRBJ1-2; tentatively, D is TRBD1 (6 bases). Germline CDR1 and CDR2: LNHDA and SQIVND (reference sequence). The CDR3 has 15 amino acids. Trimming left V 6 bases short and J 3 bases short, with 17 bases between. As DNA, the CDR3 is TGTGCCAGTAGCAAGGGGAAGGGGGTTGACTATGGCTACACCTTC. Its protein product is CASSKGKGVDYGYTF.

The gene calls are TRBV4-2 and TRBJ2-3; TRBD2 is a possible D gene (6 bases). Trimming took off 3 bases at V and 0 bases at J, with 13 bases between the two ends. CDR1 and CDR2 (germline): LGHNA, YNFKEQ. The length of the CDR3 is 16 residues. CDR3 sequence reads: CASSQMTGVSTDTQYF. CDR3 DNA: TGTGCCAGCAGCCAGATGACGGGGGTTAGCACAGATACGCAGTATTTT.

This rearrangement joins TRBV6-2 or TRBV6-3 to TRBJ1-2; the D gene is possibly TRBD1 (5 bases). The CDR3 has 17 amino acids. The V end was cut by 0 bases, the J end by 7 bases, with 21 bases between. In germline, CDR1 is MNHEY, CDR2 SVGEGT. CDR3 region: CASSYSTRTNWPGGYTF. For the CDR3, the DNA is TGTGCCAGCAGTTACTCGACAAGGACAAACTGGCCGGGTGGCTACACCTTC.

At least ten counts were recorded for this clonotype. V gene TRBV4-3 combines with J gene TRBJ1-2; TRBD1 aligns across 9 bases. The CDR3 is made up of 16 amino acids. V lost 4 bases and J lost 3; bases outside the gene matches: 9. Germline V gene lookup returns CDR1 LGHNA and CDR2 YSLEER. For the CDR3, the DNA is TGCGCCAGCAGCCTCTCAACGACAGGGGGGCACTATGGCTACACCTTC. Protein: CASSLSTTGGHYGYTF.

This clonotype has ten or more counts. This chain links TRBV6-1 with TRBJ2-1, with 9 bases identical to TRBD2. Germline CDR1 reads MNHNS; CDR2 reads SASEGT. The CDR3 spans 14 residues. Trimming removed 6 bases from V and 7 bases from J; junction bases left unmatched: 7. The DNA of the CDR3 is TGTGCCAGCAGCTCTAGCGGGGAAGTTAATGAGCAGTTCTTC. Translating gives CASSSSGEVNEQFF.

This sequence joins TRBV7-2 and TRBJ1-5; possible D gene TRBD1, 6 bases. The CDR3 has 15 residues. CDR1 SGHTA and CDR2 FQGNSA come from the germline V gene. V was trimmed by 5 bases and J by 5 bases, leaving 16 bases between them. The CDR3 here is CASSQVMAGDQPQHF. CDR3 DNA: TGTGCCAGCAGCCAAGTGATGGCAGGGGATCAGCCCCAGCATTTT.

The table lists this clonotype with a few counts. The chain links TRBV7-2 to TRBJ1-6; TRBD1 matches 8 bases. The CDR3 is 15 residues long. Germline loops: CDR1 SGHTA, CDR2 FQGNSA. V lost 2 bases and J lost 10; bases outside the gene matches: 7. The CDR3 nucleotides read TGTGCCAGCAGCTTACTGGACAGGGTGGACTCACCCCTCCACTTT. Its translation is CASSLLDRVDSPLHF. Supplemented by reference TRBV7-2 and TRBJ1-6, the full variable domain reads GAGVSQSPSNKVTEKGKDVELRCDPISGHTALYWYRQSLGQGLEFLIYFQGNSAPDKSGLPSDRFSAERTGGSVSTLTIQRTQQEDSAVYLCASSLLDRVDSPLHFGNGTRLTVT.

This clonotype was counted at least ten times. The chain combines TRBV5-1 with TRBJ2-3; possibly TRBD1 for D (6 bases). Germline V CDR1 and CDR2: SGHRS, YFSETQ. Trimming shortened V by 2 bases and J by 4 bases, and 11 bases separated the two germline ends. This CDR3 comprises 14 residues. CDR3 DNA sequence: TGCGCCAGCAGCTTTGGCAGGGGAGCAGATACGCAGTATTTT. It is translated as CASSFGRGADTQYF.

Ten or more counts support this clonotype. V usage is TRBV20-1 and J usage is TRBJ2-7; no clear D. V lost 2 bases and J lost 7, with 15 bases in between. CDR1 DFQATT and CDR2 SNEGSKA come from the germline V gene (reference sequence). The CDR3 is 13 residues long. The CDR3 region is CSARSGLSGEQYF. The CDR3 DNA follows: TGCAGTGCTAGATCTGGGCTGTCGGGTGAGCAGTACTTC.

This clonotype was observed many times. The V gene is TRBV28, the J gene TRBJ2-5; tentatively, D is TRBD2 (6 bases). Germline loops: CDR1 MDHEN, CDR2 SYDVKM. The CDR3 has 14 residues. Deletions cut 3 bases from V and 5 bases from J, with 13 bases between. The CDR3 bases are TGTGCCAGCAGTTTTAGTCCCGCGGGGGAGACCCAGTACTTC. Residues: CASSFSPAGETQYF.

This clonotype showed up many times. The J gene is TRBJ1-6, the V gene TRBV5-1; D ambiguous. This CDR3 region has 16 residues. Trimming shortened V by 0 bases and J by 7 bases, and 14 bases separated the two germline ends. The germline V gene encodes CDR1 SGHRS and CDR2 YFSETQ. The CDR3 nucleotides are TGCGCCAGCAGCTTGGGACCCCCCCAGCCGAATTCACCCCTCCACTTT. It is translated as CASSLGPPQPNSPLHF.

A single count supports this clonotype. V gene TRBV20-1 combines with J gene TRBJ2-7; D gene uncertain. With 0 bases removed from V and 2 bases from J, the gap between germline ends came to 17 bases. Germline CDR1 DFQATT, CDR2 SNEGSKA (reference sequence). The CDR3 is 16 amino acids. The CDR3 spells CSARDLRGPKTYEQYF. The CDR3 DNA sequence: TGCAGTGCTAGAGATCTCCGAGGACCGAAAACCTACGAGCAGTACTTC.